The source of this TCR beta chain is a study of blood T cell repertoires in COVID-19. The overall study: The origin of the acute and convalescent COVID-19 samples was the United States, Italy and Spain. Sources were T cells, B-cell-depleted T cells, or PBMCs; the material itself was cDNA or gDNA.

The ends were cut back, 7 bases at V and 1 base at J, with 7 bases in the middle. Germline V gives CDR1 MNHNY, CDR2 SVGAGI (reference sequence). CDR3 size: 12 residues. Authors' data handling: Counts of nucleated cells, estimated from reference gene primer amplification, were obtained. Assay used: immunoSEQ multiplex PCR; TCRdb lists only in-frame clones, some missing. V and J calls and clone size are copied from that table; D and trimming were computed from the DNA. The sample holds some 180,000 clones, about four fifths seen once. The chain recombines TRBV6-6 with TRBJ1-1; the D is unclear. The sequencing input was peripheral blood. The sequence derives from a man aged 65 to 85 with active or convalescent COVID-19. The CDR3 loop is CASTTGNTEAFF. DNA for the CDR3: TGTGCCAGCACCACGGGGAACACTGAAGCTTTCTTT.